The T cell receptor beta chain under discussion was sequenced for a study of cytomegalovirus exposure and HLA in healthy donors (dated by TCRdb to 2016 to 2017). In terms of the full investigation: According to an earlier analysis of a few hundred of the donors, about 179 million T cells yielded over 90 million unique TCR beta sequences and 276 Gb of sequence data. Both class I and class II loci were covered by HLA typing, at four-digit resolution. In addition to the first cohort of hundreds of subjects, a separate validation cohort of 130 or so different subjects was used. Among the roughly 400 genotyped donors, around 81% belonged to the genetic ancestry cluster associated with self-reported Caucasian donors. In an earlier analysis of roughly 540 of the donors, high-throughput TCR beta sequencing was used to judge whether each TCR beta V gene segment behaved as functional or pseudogenic. To predict cytomegalovirus infection status, the study combined high-throughput TCR immunosequencing, statistical association of individual TCRs with disease status, and machine learning. A handful of DR-DQ haplotypes were handled as single units for association and clustering because linkage in the cohort was strong. Across around 400 genotyped donors of the cohort, an average of roughly 250,000 unique TCR beta nucleotide sequences per donor were sequenced, and 15% to 20% of those sequences were non-productive. The aim of the study was to test whether cataloging public T cell receptors could identify signatures of past pathogen exposure. In a later genetic analysis, genome-wide SNP genotypes for about 55% of the 666 donors were used, and that subset was treated as a discovery cohort. The T cell repertoires of several hundred subjects were profiled by immunosequencing and related to cytomegalovirus serostatus. Rather than using new phenotypic data, the later analysis identified candidate immune exposures from TCR beta sequences and from how often those sequences occurred across donors. Donor age, sex, ethnicity and CMV serostatus were collected together with the repertoire data. Every repertoire in the discovery cohort had been generated on one and the same sequencing platform. In a later analysis, previously published TCR beta repertoires from some 640 donors were re-analyzed and high-resolution HLA genotyping was added so that TCR occurrence patterns could be studied. An early release that covered some 640 HLA-typed donors contained approximately 300 gigabases of sequencing data and 85 million to 100 million unique TCR sequences. Typing coverage varied by locus: roughly 620-640 donors for A, B, C, DRB1 and DQB1; more than 500 for DQA1; around 570 for DPA1; about 450 for DPB1. Summary of the overall study and its limitations: The presence/absence analyses assumed that sequencing depth was roughly uniform across donors, and that assumption may not be true. Because the 87-base-pair reads could not distinguish some IMGT-functional V segments, including TRBV6-2 and TRBV6-3, those segments were excluded. Strong co-occurrence of HLA alleles, especially DR and DQ, made assigning TCR associations to individual alleles difficult. A later analysis found that HLA-associated TCR beta chains were more clonally expanded and had lower generation probabilities than equally common non-associated chains. Compared with the roughly 720-donor mean, donors in an Asian-associated ancestry cluster had fewer N-insertions in productive TCRs, according to a later genetic analysis. The cohort was sequenced for TCR beta chains only, and without alpha or paired-chain data the features that could be detected were limited. In vitro tests confirmed that a few of the cytomegalovirus-associated TCR beta chains recognize cytomegalovirus antigens. According to the authors, the approach could potentially be generalized to other disease states and immunological phenotypes. In a later analysis, most CMV-associated TCR beta chains were found to appear HLA-restricted, with HLA associations seemingly driven largely by CMV exposure. Correlated functional status among segregating V segments might reflect linkage disequilibrium, but an unknown experimental factor could not be ruled out. At a false discovery rate of 0.05, a later analysis linked approximately 18,000 TCR beta sequences to specific HLA alleles. In an earlier analysis of about 540 of the donors, most TCR beta V segments were observed in productive rearrangements about 90% or about 30% of the time, broadly matching IMGT annotations. A cluster of highly shared sequence variants was judged likely to represent a technical artifact of the sequencing pipeline. A further reported finding was that TCR beta sequences accurately predicted the HLA-A and HLA-B alleles for most subjects in the first cohort. For the cohort, immune exposure information was limited to CMV serostatus. A later genetic analysis associated a missense DCLRE1C variant with V-gene and J-gene trimming of TCR beta chains, and an independent cohort replicated the association. Cytomegalovirus status was reported to be diagnosed by the classifier with high specificity and sensitivity in both the original and validation cohorts. Most TCR sequences were observed very rarely across donors, whereas some public TCRs were present in many individuals. Several of the top co-occurrence clusters appeared to be linked to parvovirus B19, influenza, CMV and Epstein-Barr virus, according to a later analysis. The study listed 150 to 200 TCR beta chains as associated with cytomegalovirus. The earlier analysis of nearly 600 of the donors excluded some 15 rarely observed V segments, including chromosome 9 orphons, because counts were too low. In a later analysis, the rate of TCR association differed among HLA loci, with DRB1 alleles having the most associated TCRs and HLA-C alleles having the fewest. HLA typing was unavailable for some donors at each locus, so association tests used only the typed subset.

Points on this clone: Its antigen specificity is not known. The junction differs from germline at one of its ends, possibly a read error.

Libraries were constructed by the immunoSEQ multiplex PCR assay. A mixture of 60 forward primers for TCR Vbeta segments and 13 reverse primers for TCR Jbeta segments was used in the multiplex PCR. The CDR3 region of rearranged TCR beta genes was amplified from genomic DNA by a multiplex PCR assay. The amplified TCR beta libraries were sequenced on the Illumina HiSeq System as 87-base-pair reads. Per the authors' processing: Across the roughly 640 repertoires, a later analysis counted around 80 million unique TCR beta chains, 9 million to 14 million of which were shared by at least two donors. A nearest-neighbor algorithm error-corrected the raw reads and collapsed the reads into unique sequences, merging closely related sequences to remove PCR and sequencing errors. To assign V, D and J gene segments, CDR3 sequences were aligned to IMGT reference sequences. For a sequence to be retained, a match of at least six nucleotides was required to both a V gene segment and a J gene segment. Rearrangements were called productive when the CDR3 lacked stop codons and stayed in frame with V and J; all others were non-productive. Following IMGT convention, CDR3 was defined as the stretch from the second conserved V-encoded cysteine up to the conserved J-encoded phenylalanine. In an earlier analysis of more than 550 of the donors, sequences lacking an unambiguous match to a single V gene segment were excluded. In an earlier analysis of 587 of the donors, V segments were called functional above 56.7% productive rearrangements and were called segregating when the between-donor standard deviation exceeded 5%. A statistical classification framework was built for diagnosing cytomegalovirus status from the catalog of TCR beta chain sequences. In a later analysis, TCR nucleotide sequences were compared against IMGT/GENE-DB human TR gene sequences so that V and J genes could be assigned. Using the TCRdist pipeline, a later analysis assigned CDR3 sequences along with most-parsimonious VDJ recombination scenarios. In a later analysis, each TCR beta chain was defined by its CDR3 amino acid sequence together with its V-gene family, and reads lacking a unique V-gene family were excluded. In a later analysis, 500 to 650 highly shared, low-generation-probability nucleotide sequences were removed to address suspected cross-contamination and a sequencing artifact. A later analysis calculated a clonal expansion index for each public chain from normalized within-repertoire ranks of inferred template counts. In a later analysis, generation probabilities were computed using a VDJ recombination model fitted to out-of-frame rearrangements, and the results were checked against IGoR. In a later analysis, TCR-TCR, TCR-HLA and TCR-CMV co-occurrence was scored with hypergeometric tests, and a repertoire-size bias correction was applied to TCR pairs. To estimate false discovery rates, a later analysis permuted the HLA or CMV assignments 20 times. A later analysis grouped co-occurring TCRs with DBSCAN, adding TCRdist sequence similarity when clustering within HLA-allele-positive subsets. Repertoires with fewer than 30,000 or more than 120,000 public chains were left out of co-occurrence clustering, as were about 5 repertoires with anomalous nucleotide sharing. The clones in this table, taken by TCRdb from immuneACCESS, are in-frame only. Not every clone is retained; where verified, under half of the shortfall comes from an unresolved V gene, and the cause of the rest is unknown. The D gene and trimming were derived from the DNA, and the V and J assignments and clone size from that table. The table for this sample lists 150,000 to 200,000 clones; about 85% of them were counted only once. The ten largest clones add up to around 6.5% of the sample.

The CDR3 spans 12 residues, from the cysteine through the phenylalanine. The DNA shown is the 36-base CDR3, in frame from base 1. CDR1 and CDR2 (SEHNR, FQNEAQ) derive from the germline V gene (reference sequence). In total, more than 500 healthy bone marrow donors made up the cohort. At the time of sampling, all cohort members were nominally healthy, though unrecorded immune exposures were likely present. The donor tested CMV seropositive, placing the donor among the 310 or so seropositive members of the cohort. Every donor gave a peripheral blood sample, and the peripheral blood mononuclear cells from that sample were used for TCR beta sequencing. Genomic DNA was extracted from the blood cell samples with the Qiagen DNeasy Blood Extraction Kit.

Recombination connected TRBV7-9 to TRBJ1-1; TRBD1 lines up with 7 middle nucleotides. The clonotype was recovered from a male donor in good health and CMV-seropositive. Sample: PBMCs. The CDR3 loop reads CSSRPQGNEAFF. The nucleotide sequence reads TGTTCCAGCAGACCACAGGGGAATGAAGCTTTCTTT.